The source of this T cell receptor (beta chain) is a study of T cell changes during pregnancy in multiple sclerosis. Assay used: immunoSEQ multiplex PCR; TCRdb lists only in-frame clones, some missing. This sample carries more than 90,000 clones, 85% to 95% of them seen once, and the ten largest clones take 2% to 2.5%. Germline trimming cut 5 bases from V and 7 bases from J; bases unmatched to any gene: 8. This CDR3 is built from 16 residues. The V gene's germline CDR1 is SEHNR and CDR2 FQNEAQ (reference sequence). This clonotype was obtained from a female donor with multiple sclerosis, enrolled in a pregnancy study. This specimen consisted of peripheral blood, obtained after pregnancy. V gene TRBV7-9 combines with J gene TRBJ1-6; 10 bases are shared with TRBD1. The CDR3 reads CASSPPTGGINSPLHF. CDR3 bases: TGTGCCAGCAGCCCTCCGACAGGGGGCATAAATTCACCCCTCCACTTT.